This T cell receptor beta chain was obtained from a study of T cells in Graves' hyperthyroidism and ophthalmopathy. Study observations and caveats: Ophthalmopathy got predicted by the model a median about 6.7 months before its onset. Expanded thyroid clonotypes (above 0.001) were mostly also found in blood.

Remarks on this clonotype: Its antigen remains unknown.

The TCR beta CDR3 regions underwent amplification using RNA transcripts as the source. Using the HTBI primer set, a first-round RT-PCR was run on the TCR CDR3. One entry per CDR3 protein, called by TCRdb with MiXCR from the multiplex PCR reads. The table includes some 600,000 distinct CDR3 sequences, 14% detected once. On the basis of clinical symptoms, serum thyroxine and TRAb, thyroid ultrasound and orbital computed tomography, diagnoses were made. The sample of blood was obtained at first hyperthyroidism diagnosis (before any ophthalmopathy symptoms). Losses at the gene ends were 3 bases for V and 9 bases for J; bases not matched to a gene: 12. The CDR3 length is 15 residues. Germline V CDR1 and CDR2: SGHRS, YFSETQ.

Sample: blood. The receptor's source is a woman in her twenties or thirties with Graves' hyperthyroidism that later progressed to Graves' ophthalmopathy. This chain uses TRBV5-1 with TRBJ2-1; TRBD1 agrees at 7 bases. For the CDR3, the DNA is TGCGCCAGCAGCTCCGAGGGACAGCCCTCTCGTGAGCAGTTCTTC. Protein sequence: CASSSEGQPSREQFF.